This T cell receptor (beta chain) is from a study of CXCR3-negative and CXCR3-positive naive CD8 T cells (dated by TCRdb to 2018 to 2020). For the wider study: About 135 million TRB reads were obtained in total, roughly 1.5 +/- 0.3 million reads per library. The diversity and physicochemical repertoire analyses included roughly ten donors pooled from two independent experiments. The TRBV-TRBJ cluster analysis covered naive subsets from a handful of donors and memory cells from 3 donors.

Study-wide findings and limitations: Both naive subsets had comparably high repertoire diversity, while memory CD8+ T cells had much lower repertoire diversity. Similar TRBV-TRBJ usage was shown by naive CXCR3-negative and CXCR3-positive cells from the same donor, whereas distinct patterns were shown by memory cells. Freshly isolated PBMCs were used for most assays because CXCR3 expression partially decreased after cryopreservation. Because surface CD5, which is linked to self-reactivity in mice, was comparable between the naive subsets, TCR interaction strength was also inferred from TRB CDR3 physicochemical properties.

In the case of this clonotype: Its cognate antigen has yet to be identified.

For each CD8+ T cell subset, flow sorting was done in triplicate, and 300,000 to 350,000 cells per subset went directly into RLT lysis buffer. Peripheral blood mononuclear cells were isolated from buffy coats using standard density gradient centrifugation. Total RNA was extracted from sorted cells with an RNeasy Mini Kit. Instrument on record: NextSeq 550. The Human TCR Profiling Kit (MiLaboratory) was used to make UMI-labeled 5' RACE TRB cDNA libraries. The full amount of extracted RNA was used for cDNA synthesis, and the full amount of resulting cDNA was used for PCR amplification. Libraries were prepared in parallel with an identical number of PCR cycles. Per the authors' processing: About 48,000 +/- 9,800 unique UMI-labeled TRB cDNA molecules per library were extracted with MIGEC and MiXCR, with at least two reads per UMI required. On average, roughly 40,000 +/- 10,000 functional in-frame TRB CDR3 nucleotide clonotypes lacking stop codons were found per library. After each sample was downsampled to 5000 UMI-labeled TRB molecules, VDJtools was used to calculate diversity metrics such as normalized Shannon-Wiener and Chao1. For the central five CDR3 residues, VDJtools calculated physicochemical properties weighted by clonotype size, namely interaction energy, strength, volume and Kidera factor 4. Following reprocessing of the reads by TCRdb, the data hold one row per CDR3 protein sequence and no DNA is available. TCRdb, rather than the study authors, made the V and J calls. The sample table records tens of thousands of distinct CDR3 sequences. The biggest ten clones account for roughly a quarter of the sample.

The sequence was obtained from a human donor in good health. Some clones in this sample may be carry-over from other donors' samples. Sequenced material: memory CD8+ T cells from blood. This specimen's cell subset or site label, per the study, means: conventional CD8+ memory T cells (TMEM), sorted as controls.

The CDR3 has the sequence CASSQEEGGPLDTQYF. The sequence links TRBV4-1 to TRBJ2-3; absent DNA, TCRdb's TRBD1 call cannot be checked. The CDR3 numbers 16 residues from cysteine through phenylalanine. Only the protein is on record. The germline V gene encodes CDR1 MGHRA and CDR2 YSYEKL.